This T cell receptor beta chain emerged from a study of T cells after posttransplantation cyclophosphamide. A marrow graft followed busulfan-fludarabine conditioning, with cyclophosphamide on days +3 and +4. The assay was immunoSEQ multiplex PCR, and TCRdb's table has in-frame clones only and misses some. The table lists about 36,000 clones, 78% of them singletons. Unmatched junction bases numbered 3, after V lost 0 bases and J lost 4 bases. This CDR3 is 15 amino acids long. The germline gives CDR1 SGHTS, CDR2 YDEGEE. To note about this clone: As yet, its antigen is unknown.

Whole-study findings and limits: Later post-transplant blood repertoires were often dominated by donor CD8+ memory clones. After PTCy, TRB diversity resembled that of CNI/methotrexate controls.

The sequence derives from a female patient in her 40s who received an allogeneic stem cell transplant from a related donor, was CMV-positive, and had no GVHD. Some T cells may have come from the graft donor. The chain combines TRBV5-8 with TRBJ2-4; 8 bases are shared with TRBD1. Here the sequenced sample was CD4+ T cells sorted from blood, taken 1,900 to 2,000 days after a stem cell transplant with posttransplant cyclophosphamide. The CDR3 is CASSLGTGSKNIQYF. CDR3 coding DNA: TGTGCCAGCAGCTTGGGGACAGGGTCAAAAAACATTCAGTACTTC.